This T cell receptor beta chain came from a study of blood T cell repertoires in COVID-19. Whole-study context: Sites in the United States, Italy and Spain provided acute and convalescent COVID-19 samples.

As processed by the authors: Scientists estimated how many nucleated cells there were by amplifying reference gene primers. Measured with immunoSEQ multiplex PCR; TCRdb has only the in-frame clones, and not every one. V, J and clone size were drawn from that table, and D and trimming were deduced from the DNA. The table shows about 24,000 clones, with 80% to 90% occurring only once. The CDR3 covers 16 residues. The germline CDR1 and CDR2 sequences are MNHEY and SVGEGT. V gave up 6 bases and J gave up 2 bases; unmatched junction bases: 8. This sequence was found in a human donor with acute or convalescent COVID-19. The donor label of this sample is uncertain. The sequenced sample consisted of peripheral blood. This chain uses TRBV6-2 or TRBV6-3 with TRBJ2-3, with 10 bases aligning to TRBD2. The CDR3 coding sequence is TGTGCCAGCAGCAAGGGACTAGCGTCTTCCACAGATACGCAGTATTTT. This codes for CASSKGLASSTDTQYF.